This T cell receptor beta chain originates from a study of human T cells and chemical hapten exposure. Time point here: patch test 1, 2 weeks after DPC sensitization. As for treatment: therapeutic diphenylcyclopropenone sensitization with weekly scalp DPC. Total RNA was isolated from whole blood that had not been fractionated. A single record per CDR3 protein comes from TCRdb applying MiXCR to the RACE reads. Of about 35,000 distinct CDR3 sequences listed, 5% to 7% are singletons. The sample holds a few counts of this clonotype. The junction and the germline gene differ at one end; a read error may be behind it. The CDR3 is made up of 12 amino acids. Germline V gene lookup returns CDR1 SEHNR and CDR2 FQNEAQ (reference sequence).

The specimen was whole blood, collected in connection with sensitization to the hapten diphenylcyclopropenone (DPC). The chain has TRBV7-9 and TRBJ1-1, with D possibly being TRBD1 (6 bases). The clonotype comes from a woman aged 25 to 39 with alopecia areata. Some clones in this sample may be carry-over from other donors' samples. CDR3 region: CASSFTTGEGFF. The CDR3 DNA reads as TGTGCCAGCAGCTTCACGACAGGAGAAGGTTTCTTT. Full variable domain (remainder filled in from reference TRBV7-9 and TRBJ1-1): DTGVSQNPRHKITKRGQNVTFRCDPISEHNRLYWYRQTLGQGPEFLTYFQNEAQLEKSRLLSDRFSAERPKGSFSTLEIQRTEQGDSAMYLCASSFTTGEGFFGQGTRLTVV.